This T cell receptor beta chain comes out of a study of cytomegalovirus exposure and HLA in healthy donors. Study-level results: Reports indicated that the classifier achieved high specificity and sensitivity in diagnosing cytomegalovirus status. Researchers catalogued under 200 TCR beta chains as cytomegalovirus-associated. TCR beta sequences numbering some 17,000 were associated with HLA alleles at 0.05 false discovery rate in a later analysis.

V was shortened by 8 bases and J by 2 bases, with 18 bases between the two germline ends. Looked up from germline, CDR1 is SGHTA and CDR2 is FQGTGA. The CDR3 has 16 residues. The PCR employed 60 Vbeta primers together with 13 Jbeta primers. Produced via immunoSEQ multiplex PCR; TCRdb's table is partial and in-frame only. The sample has some 150,000 clones; approximately 79% are singletons. With respect to this clone: Its target is unknown.

This chain connects TRBV7-3 to TRBJ2-2; TRBD1 is a possible D gene (6 bases). The clonotype was recovered from a man between 18 and 29 years old in good health and CMV-seropositive. The sample comprised PBMCs. The CDR3 DNA sequence: TGTGCCAGCGCCCGGACAGCCCCATTTAACACCGGGGAGCTGTTTTTT. Its translation: CASARTAPFNTGELFF.